What follows are 32 T cell receptor beta chains derived from one specimen sequenced in a study of CD8 T cells in Susac syndrome. An input of roughly 0.45 to 1 ug of RNA was subjected to reverse transcription using random hexamers. TCRdb processed the immunoSEQ multiplex PCR reads anew with MiXCR; each CDR3 protein has one entry. The data show about 130,000 distinct CDR3 sequences, with approximately 95% seen just once and approximately 0.18% held by the top ten. The material sequenced was CD8+ T cells from PBMCs. The origin of the receptors is a human donor with Susac syndrome.

V and J are TRBV7-9 and TRBJ2-2; D uncertain. V lost 3 bases, J lost 2 bases, and 13 bases lay in between. The CDR3 runs 16 residues. Germline V gene sequence: CDR1 SEHNR, CDR2 FQNEAQ (reference sequence). The CDR3 region has the DNA TGTGCCAGCAGCTTTGATTCCGGTACAAACACCGGGGAGCTGTTTTTT. This sequence encodes CASSFDSGTNTGELFF.

The genes are TRBV9 and TRBJ2-1, with D tentatively TRBD1 (5 bases). This CDR3 comprises 13 residues. V was cut by 3 bases and J by 2 bases, with 6 bases left in between. CDR1 SGDLS and CDR2 YYNGEE come from the germline V gene. In DNA form, the CDR3 reads TGTGCCAGCAGCGAGGGGACCTACAATGAGCAGTTCTTC. It translates to CASSEGTYNEQFF.

This clonotype was observed a single time. The V call is TRBV23-1, the J call TRBJ1-1; no definite D call. TRBV23-1 is labeled an ORF, and its function is uncertain. This CDR3 is built from 14 residues. V was clipped by 8 bases and J by 6 bases, with 19 bases between them. The CDR3 DNA follows: TGCGCCAGCTCTCAGAGGACCCCATGTCCTGAAGCTTTCTTT. Its translation: CASSQRTPCPEAFF.

This rearrangement joins TRBV18 to TRBJ2-5; possible D gene TRBD1, 5 bases. CDR3 length: 15 amino acids. CDR1 and CDR2 (germline): KGHSH, LQKENI. V was shortened by 2 bases and J by 1 base, with 11 bases between the two germline ends. The CDR3 nucleotides are TGTGCCAGCTCACCAGGGGCACTCTTCCAAGAGACCCAGTACTTC. This encodes CASSPGALFQETQYF.

The chain links TRBV20-1 to TRBJ2-3; D is possibly TRBD1 (6 bases). The CDR3 is 11 residues long. V gave up 6 bases and J gave up 10 bases, with 14 bases separating them. Germline V gene sequence: CDR1 DFQATT, CDR2 SNEGSKA (reference sequence). For the CDR3, the DNA is TGCAGTGCCCCGTTAGCAGGGGCGCAGTATTTT. Translation: CSAPLAGAQYF.

The J gene is TRBJ2-5, the V gene TRBV9, with 11 bases fitting TRBD2. Germline CDR1 is SGDLS and CDR2 is YYNGEE. The trim removed 3 bases at V and 4 bases at J, leaving 11 bases unmatched. This CDR3 has 17 amino acids. The CDR3 DNA is TGTGCCAGCAGCGCGGATTGGAGACTAGCGGGAACAGAGACCCAGTACTTC. Its translation: CASSADWRLAGTETQYF.

The rearrangement uses TRBV4-1 and TRBJ2-7; D gene ambiguous. The CDR3 has 15 amino acids. Trimming stripped 0 bases from V and 3 bases from J, with 12 bases between. Germline V gene sequence: CDR1 MGHRA, CDR2 YSYEKL. CDR3 sequence reads: CASSQDRGIGYEQYF. The CDR3 DNA follows: TGCGCCAGCAGCCAAGATCGTGGCATAGGCTACGAGCAGTACTTC.

This sequence joins TRBV19 and TRBJ2-7; D is undetermined. Trimming shortened V by 3 bases and J by 3 bases, and 12 bases separated the two germline ends. CDR1 and CDR2 from the germline V gene are LNHDA and SQIVND (reference sequence). The CDR3 runs 14 residues. CDR3 nucleotides: TGTGCCAGTAGTATCAGCGTCACACACTACGAGCAGTACTTC. Translating it yields CASSISVTHYEQYF.

The chain joins TRBV21-1 to TRBJ1-5. TRBV21-1 is described as a pseudogene. This CDR3 has 11 amino acids. The CDR3 nucleotides read TGTGCCAGCAGTGGATTTCAGCCCCAGCATTTT. Translating it yields CASSGFQPQHF.

The gene calls are TRBV19 and TRBJ2-7, with D uncertain. The CDR3 contains 15 residues. The germline CDR1 and CDR2 sequences are LNHDA and SQIVND (reference sequence). Trimming took off 3 bases at V and 7 bases at J, with 19 bases between the two ends. CDR3 protein: CASSISSLGPGEQYF. CDR3 in DNA: TGTGCCAGTAGTATTAGTTCTCTCGGGCCGGGTGAGCAGTACTTC.

The chain employs TRBV5-6 and TRBJ2-1; D tentatively fits TRBD1 or TRBD2 (5 bases each). Trimming shortened V by 0 bases and J by 10 bases, and 17 bases separated the two germline ends. Looked up from germline, CDR1 is SGHDT and CDR2 is YYEEEE. This CDR3 region has 15 residues. The CDR3 loop reads CASSLEIGSWGEQFF. The CDR3 region has the DNA TGTGCCAGCAGCTTGGAAATCGGCTCCTGGGGGGAGCAGTTCTTC.

The rearrangement uses TRBV5-6 and TRBJ2-3; no clear D. Germline lookup yields CDR1 SGHDT and CDR2 YYEEEE. Trimming cost V 0 bases and J 0 bases, with 11 bases left between them. The length of the CDR3 is 16 residues. The CDR3 sequence: CASSLGQLSSTDTQYF. The CDR3 DNA follows: TGTGCCAGCAGCTTGGGGCAGCTTTCTAGCACAGATACGCAGTATTTT.

The chain has TRBV7-3 and TRBJ2-6, with D unresolved. The CDR3 totals 15 residues. In germline, CDR1 is SGHTA, CDR2 FQGTGA. The germline V and J ends were trimmed by 5 bases and 2 bases, with 10 bases remaining between them. This CDR3 reads CASSPPDPGANVLTF. In DNA, the CDR3 is TGTGCCAGCAGCCCCCCCGATCCTGGGGCCAACGTCCTGACTTTC.

The chain joins TRBV6-5 to TRBJ1-2; 8 bases are a match to TRBD1. The CDR3 length is 12 residues. CDR1 and CDR2 (germline): MNHEY, SVGAGI. The V segment lost 6 bases and the J segment 4 bases; nucleotides outside the gene matches: 1. The chain's CDR3 is CASSDRGYGYTF. CDR3 DNA: TGTGCCAGCAGCGACAGGGGCTATGGCTACACCTTC.

This clonotype was recorded once. This chain connects TRBV4-1 to TRBJ1-5; D gene unclear. The CDR3 is 15 amino acids. The ends were cut back, 4 bases at V and 1 base at J, with 11 bases in the middle. CDR1 and CDR2 from the germline V gene are MGHRA and YSYEKL. CDR3 in amino acids: CASSPGLGSNQPQHF. The CDR3 nucleotides are TGCGCCAGCAGCCCTGGACTTGGCAGCAATCAGCCCCAGCATTTT.

The rearrangement links TRBV2 to TRBJ2-5, with D possibly matching TRBD2 (6 bases). Deletions cut 8 bases from V and 4 bases from J, with 17 bases between. Germline loops: CDR1 SNHLY, CDR2 FYNNEI. The CDR3 runs to 14 residues. The DNA of the CDR3 is TGTGCCAGCTGGAAGGAGGGCACTCGAGAGACCCAGTACTTC. This encodes CASWKEGTRETQYF.

J is TRBJ1-1 and V is TRBV15; unclear D gene. Trimming removed 1 base at V and 6 bases at J, with 21 bases between. CDR1 LNHNV and CDR2 YYDKDF come from the germline V gene (reference sequence). The CDR3 is 17 amino acids. The CDR3 here is CATSRGAGVPFFSEAFF. The CDR3 DNA reads as TGTGCCACCAGCAGAGGGGCCGGAGTCCCCTTTTTCTCTGAAGCTTTCTTT.

The chain employs TRBV3-1 and TRBJ2-1; 8 bases agree with TRBD2. The length of the CDR3 is 15 residues. Germline V gives CDR1 LGHDT, CDR2 YNNKEL (reference sequence). The V segment lost 0 bases and the J segment 3 bases; nucleotides outside the gene matches: 1. In DNA, the CDR3 is TGTGCCAGCAGCCAAGAAACTAGCGGCTACAATGAGCAGTTCTTC. This translates into CASSQETSGYNEQFF.

V is TRBV4-1 and J is TRBJ2-3; D uncertain. V gave up 0 bases and J gave up 4 bases, with 5 bases separating them. Germline-derived CDR1 and CDR2 are MGHRA and YSYEKL. The CDR3 is 13 residues long. CDR3 sequence: CASSQDDPDTQYF. The DNA for the CDR3 is TGCGCCAGCAGCCAAGATGACCCAGATACGCAGTATTTT.

The J gene is TRBJ1-2, the V gene TRBV12-3 or TRBV12-4; unclear D gene. Between the trimmed V and J ends, which lost 8 bases and 0 bases, there was a span of 7 bases. The CDR3 has 12 residues. CDR3 sequence (DNA): TGTGCCAGCGACCGAGCTAACTATGGCTACACCTTC. Translation: CASDRANYGYTF.

V is TRBV27 and J is TRBJ2-5, with D perhaps matching TRBD2 (6 bases). V dropped 3 bases and J dropped 4 bases, with 15 bases sitting between them. Germline V gene data show CDR1 as MNHEY and CDR2 as SMNVEV (reference sequence). This CDR3 is 15 amino acids long. The CDR3 region has the DNA TGTGCCAGCAGTTTGAGTAGCGGACTGTTAGAGACCCAGTACTTC. Protein sequence: CASSLSSGLLETQYF.

The chain couples TRBV5-6 to TRBJ1-2; D is unresolved. Trimming removed 3 bases from V and 8 bases from J, with 11 bases in between. From germline, CDR1 is SGHDT and CDR2 YYEEEE. The CDR3 has 12 residues. The CDR3 DNA reads as TGTGCCAGCAGCTCCGGCCGGGGAGGCTACACCTTC. It translates to CASSSGRGGYTF.

This chain joins TRBV9 and TRBJ2-5, with TRBD1 identical over 8 bases. The CDR3 has 15 residues. J gave up 1 base and V 1 base, and 3 bases lay outside the gene matches. Per the germline V gene, CDR1 is SGDLS and CDR2 is YYNGEE. The CDR3 loop reads CASSVSQGAQETQYF. In DNA form, the CDR3 reads TGTGCCAGCAGCGTAAGCCAGGGGGCCCAAGAGACCCAGTACTTC.

This chain joins TRBV28 and TRBJ1-5; D gene uncertain. V was shortened by 3 bases and J by 0 bases, with 6 bases between the two germline ends. This CDR3 has 14 amino acids. From germline, CDR1 is MDHEN and CDR2 SYDVKM. The CDR3 sequence: CASSFGLSNQPQHF. The CDR3 DNA is TGTGCCAGCAGTTTTGGACTTAGCAATCAGCCCCAGCATTTT.

This chain links TRBV3-1 with TRBJ2-5, with unresolved D. CDR3 length equals 14 residues. The V gene's germline CDR1 is LGHDT and CDR2 YNNKEL (reference sequence). V lost 4 bases to trimming and J lost 5 bases, with 14 bases between them. The CDR3, as DNA: TGTGCCAGCAGCCCAGCCATCCCGGAGGAGACCCAGTACTTC. This translates into CASSPAIPEETQYF.

The chain couples TRBV28 to TRBJ1-2, with TRBD1 matching 10 bases. Germline V lookup: CDR1 MDHEN, CDR2 SYDVKM. This CDR3 has 15 amino acids. V lost 3 bases and J lost 3; bases outside the gene matches: 4. DNA for the CDR3: TGTGCCAGCAGTTTTGGGACAGGGGAGGACTATGGCTACACCTTC. Amino acid sequence: CASSFGTGEDYGYTF.

The chain carries TRBV9 and TRBJ2-2; either TRBD1 or TRBD2 may fit D (5 bases each). In germline, CDR1 is SGDLS, CDR2 YYNGEE. The CDR3 spans 14 residues. The ends were cut back, 6 bases at V and 0 bases at J, with 9 bases in the middle. CDR3 in DNA: TGTGCCAGCACCGGGACCCCGAACACCGGGGAGCTGTTTTTT. It translates to CASTGTPNTGELFF.

J is TRBJ2-7 and V is TRBV7-2; maybe TRBD2 (5 bases). CDR3 length equals 15 residues. V lost 7 bases and J lost 0, with 16 bases in between. CDR1 SGHTA and CDR2 FQGNSA come from the germline V gene. CDR3 sequence: CASTPDPGSSYEQYF. As DNA, the CDR3 is TGTGCCAGCACCCCAGATCCGGGGAGCTCCTACGAGCAGTACTTC. Full variable domain (outside the CDR3, taken from reference TRBV7-2 and TRBJ2-7): GAGVSQSPSNKVTEKGKDVELRCDPISGHTALYWYRQSLGQGLEFLIYFQGNSAPDKSGLPSDRFSAERTGGSVSTLTIQRTQQEDSAVYLCASTPDPGSSYEQYFGPGTRLTVT.

The CDR3 protein is CASSFSGPDYNEQFF. DNA of the CDR3: TGCGCCAGCAGCTTTTCGGGACCCGATTACAATGAGCAGTTCTTC. The rearrangement links TRBV5-1 to TRBJ2-1, with D perhaps matching TRBD1 or TRBD2 (5 bases each). V was trimmed by 2 bases and J by 4 bases, leaving 13 bases between them. Germline loops: CDR1 SGHRS, CDR2 YFSETQ. CDR3 length equals 15 residues.

The CDR3 sequence is CASSVYEQGQPQHF. The CDR3 DNA is TGTGCCAGCAGCGTCTATGAACAGGGACAGCCCCAGCATTTT. V and J are TRBV9 and TRBJ1-5; D possibly corresponds to TRBD1 (6 bases). Trimming shortened V by 2 bases and J by 7 bases, and 13 bases separated the two germline ends. The CDR3 runs to 14 residues. CDR1 is SGDLS, CDR2 YYNGEE, per germline. Based on the CDR3 plus reference TRBV9 and TRBJ1-5, the full variable domain is DSGVTQTPKHLITATGQRVTLRCSPRSGDLSVYWYQQSLDQGLQFLIQYYNGEERAKGNILERFSAQQFPDLHSELNLSSLELGDSALYFCASSVYEQGQPQHFGDGTRLSIL.

The rearrangement links TRBV20-1 to TRBJ2-7, with 8 bases identical to TRBD2. Germline-derived CDR1 and CDR2 are DFQATT and SNEGSKA (reference sequence). The CDR3 spans 13 residues. V shed 5 bases, J shed 3 bases, and the junction held 6 bases outside the gene matches. In DNA form, the CDR3 reads TGCAGTGCTCGGGGGGGCCATTTCTACGAGCAGTACTTC. This sequence encodes CSARGGHFYEQYF.

This rearrangement joins TRBV6-2 or TRBV6-3 to TRBJ1-2; D is ambiguous. This CDR3 comprises 15 residues. From germline, CDR1 is MNHEY and CDR2 SVGEGT. V lost 8 bases and J lost 0, with 16 bases in between. The CDR3 loop is CASERIGQSNYGYTF. DNA of the CDR3: TGTGCCAGCGAACGGATCGGTCAGTCTAACTATGGCTACACCTTC.